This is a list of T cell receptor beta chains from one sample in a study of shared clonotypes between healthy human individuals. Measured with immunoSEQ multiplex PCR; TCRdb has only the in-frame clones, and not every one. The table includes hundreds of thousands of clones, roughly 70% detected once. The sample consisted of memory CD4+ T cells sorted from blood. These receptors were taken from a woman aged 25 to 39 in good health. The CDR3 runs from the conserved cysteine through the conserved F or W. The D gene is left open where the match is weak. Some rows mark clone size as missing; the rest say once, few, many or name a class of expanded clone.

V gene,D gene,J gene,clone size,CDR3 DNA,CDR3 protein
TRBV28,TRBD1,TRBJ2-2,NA,TGTGCCAGCAGGGGACAGGGTCGAACCGGGGAGCTGTTTTTT,CASRGQGRTGELFF
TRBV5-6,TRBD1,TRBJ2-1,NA,TGTGCCAGCAGCTCCCCTGGGACAGGGGGCGAGAATGAGCAGTTCTTC,CASSSPGTGGENEQFF
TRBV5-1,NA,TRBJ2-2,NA,TGCGCCAGCAGCCGAGGAACAGAAAACACCGGGGAGCTGTTTTTT,CASSRGTENTGELFF
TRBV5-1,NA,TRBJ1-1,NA,TGCGCCAGCAGCCCCCGTCAATATCGGGGGAACACTGAAGCTTTCTTT,CASSPRQYRGNTEAFF
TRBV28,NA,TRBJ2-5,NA,TGTGCCAGCAGGGAGGGTTTGAAGACCCAGTACTTC,CASREGLKTQYF
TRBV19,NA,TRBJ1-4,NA,TGTGCCAGTAGTTTCCGAACGGGCGCAACTAATGAAAAACTGTTTTTT,CASSFRTGATNEKLFF
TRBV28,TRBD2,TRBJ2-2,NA,TGTGCCAGCAGTTTAGTTAAGTTGGAGGGACTAGCGGGGACGAACACCGGGGAGCTGTTTTTT,CASSLVKLEGLAGTNTGELFF
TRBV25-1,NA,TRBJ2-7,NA,TGTGCCAGGACCTACGAGCAGTACTTC,CARTYEQYF
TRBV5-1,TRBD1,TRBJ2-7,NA,TGCGCCAGCAGCTTCGATTCCACAGGGGGGAAGCAGTACTTC,CASSFDSTGGKQYF
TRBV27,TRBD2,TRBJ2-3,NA,TGTGCCAGCAGTTCTAAACTAGCGCGGAATACGCAGTATTTT,CASSSKLARNTQYF
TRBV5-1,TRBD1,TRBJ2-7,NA,TGCGCCAGCAGCTTGGTAAGGGGCCGACAGGGAATACACGAGCAGTACTTC,CASSLVRGRQGIHEQYF
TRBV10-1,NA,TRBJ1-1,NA,TGCGCCAGCAGTGAGTCCCGCTCCGGGGGGGAAGCTTTCTTT,CASSESRSGGEAFF
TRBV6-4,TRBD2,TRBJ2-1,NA,TGTGCCAGCAGTGACTCCGGGACTAGAAATTACAATGAGCAGTTCTTC,CASSDSGTRNYNEQFF
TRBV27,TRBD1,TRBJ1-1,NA,TGTGCCAGCAGTCGGCGGGCCACCCAAGGGGGCCCTGAAGCTTTCTTT,CASSRRATQGGPEAFF
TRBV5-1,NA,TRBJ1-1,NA,TGCGCCAGCAAGGACCCCCCGGCGGCCACTGAAGCTTTCTTT,CASKDPPAATEAFF
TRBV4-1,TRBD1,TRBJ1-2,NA,TGCGCCAGCAGCCAAGTTGCCGGGACAGAAGATGGCTACACCTTC,CASSQVAGTEDGYTF
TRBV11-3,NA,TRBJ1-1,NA,TGTGCCAGCAGCAATTCACAGGGTTCGACTGAAGCTTTCTTT,CASSNSQGSTEAFF
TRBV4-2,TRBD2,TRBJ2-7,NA,TGTGCCAGCAGCCAAGTAGGGACTAGCGGCTCCTACGAGCAGTACTTC,CASSQVGTSGSYEQYF
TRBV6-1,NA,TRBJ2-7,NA,TGTGCCAGCAGAGCGGACTCCTACGAGCAGTACTTC,CASRADSYEQYF
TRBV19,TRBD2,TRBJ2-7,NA,TGTGCCAGTAGTAGCATCATTCTAGCGGGAGGGCCCTACGAGCAGTACTTC,CASSSIILAGGPYEQYF
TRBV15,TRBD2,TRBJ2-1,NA,TGTGCCACCAGCAGCCGGACTAGCGGGTCGGCCAATGAGCAGTTCTTC,CATSSRTSGSANEQFF
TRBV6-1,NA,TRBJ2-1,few,TGTGCCAGCAGTGAATTCGGCGACACTGAGCAGTTCTTC,CASSEFGDTEQFF
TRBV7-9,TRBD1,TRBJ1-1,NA,TGTGCCAGCAGCCCATCGGACAGGAGAGCTTTCTTT,CASSPSDRRAFF
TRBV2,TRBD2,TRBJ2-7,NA,TGTGCCAGCAGTTCGGGACTAGCGGCCTACGAGCAGTACTTC,CASSSGLAAYEQYF
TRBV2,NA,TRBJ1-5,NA,TGTGCCAGCAGTGAAGGGCGGCAGGGCAATCAGCCCCAGCATTTT,CASSEGRQGNQPQHF
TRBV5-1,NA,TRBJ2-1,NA,TGCGCCAGCAGCTTGGCGGTCCACCAAAACAATGAGCAGTTCTTC,CASSLAVHQNNEQFF
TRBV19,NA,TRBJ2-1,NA,TGTGCCAGTAGCCCCGGGATTGAGCAGTTCTTC,CASSPGIEQFF
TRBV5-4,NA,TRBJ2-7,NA,TGTGCCAGCAGCTTCCTCCGCGAGCAGTACTTC,CASSFLREQYF
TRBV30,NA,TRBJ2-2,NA,TGTGCCTGGAGTATTAAACTAGACACCGGGGAGCTGTTTTTT,CAWSIKLDTGELFF
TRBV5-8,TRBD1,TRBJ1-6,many,TGTGCCAGCAGCTCCATGACAGGGGGCTTGTCACCCCTCCACTTT,CASSSMTGGLSPLHF
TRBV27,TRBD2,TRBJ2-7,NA,TGTGCCAGCAGTCCGGGAGGGTCCTACGAGCAGTACTTC,CASSPGGSYEQYF